This T cell receptor beta chain derives from a study of a mutant IDH1 vaccine in newly diagnosed glioma. The overall study: Commencement of vaccination occurred 4-6 weeks following radiotherapy alone, or concurrently with temozolomide cycles. Treated patients were around 60% male, around 38% female, mean age around 40 years. The earlier regimen, radiotherapy, temozolomide, or both, was most often both.

The table came from immunoSEQ multiplex PCR; TCRdb's copy has only in-frame clones and leaves some out. The table has some 56,000 clones, approximately 71% seen once. The ends were cut back, 2 bases at V and 1 base at J, with 9 bases in the middle. Looked up from germline, CDR1 is SNHLY and CDR2 is FYNNEI. CDR3 length: 15 residues. On this clone: The antigen is unknown.

The time point here: week 47, end of study. Every vaccine dose comprised 300 ug of mutant IDH1 20-mer peptide plus topical imiquimod. The donors had new WHO grade 3 or 4 astrocytomas; these were IDH1-mutant and ATRX-lost. The receptor comes from a man between 50 and 59 years old with glioma. The chain recombines TRBV2 with TRBJ1-5; D not resolved. The sequences come from PBMCs, collected from a glioma patient whose treatment included an IDH1 peptide vaccine. The CDR3 nucleotides are TGTGCCAGCAGTGAAAGCGGAGGCAGCAATCAGCCCCAGCATTTT. Protein product: CASSESGGSNQPQHF.